This TCR beta chain was profiled in a study of blood T cell repertoires in COVID-19. The J segment lost 7 bases and the V segment lost 2 bases, leaving 19 bases of the junction unmatched. Germline V CDR1 and CDR2: KGHSH, LQKENI. This CDR3 comprises 18 residues. TCRdb's table, derived via immunoSEQ multiplex PCR, lists solely in-frame clones and lacks some. This table holds around 210,000 clones, about 82% found once. The chain joins TRBV18 to TRBJ2-7, with 8 bases that match TRBD1. Sequenced sample: peripheral blood. This receptor was taken from a man aged 45-65 years with COVID-19, enrolled during active disease. The DNA for the CDR3 is TGTGCCAGCTCACCAATGGATACAGGGGGAAAGGGCCTTCGGGAGCAGTACTTC. Protein: CASSPMDTGGKGLREQYF.